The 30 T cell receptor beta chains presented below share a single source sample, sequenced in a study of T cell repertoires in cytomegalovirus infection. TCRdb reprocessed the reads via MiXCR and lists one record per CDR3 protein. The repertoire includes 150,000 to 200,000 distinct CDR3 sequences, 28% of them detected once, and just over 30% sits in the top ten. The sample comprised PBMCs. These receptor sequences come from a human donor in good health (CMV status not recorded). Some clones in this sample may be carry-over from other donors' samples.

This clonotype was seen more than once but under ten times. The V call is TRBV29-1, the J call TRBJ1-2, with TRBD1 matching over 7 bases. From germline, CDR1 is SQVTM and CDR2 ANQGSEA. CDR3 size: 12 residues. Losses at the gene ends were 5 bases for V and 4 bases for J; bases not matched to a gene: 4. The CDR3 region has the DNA TGCAGCGTTACCGGGACAGCCTATGGCTACACCTTC. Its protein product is CSVTGTAYGYTF. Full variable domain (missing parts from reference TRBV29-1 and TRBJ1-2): SAVISQKPSRDICQRGTSLTIQCQVDSQVTMMFWYRQQPGQSLTLIATANQGSEATYESGFVIDKFPISRPNLTFSTLTVSNMSPEDSSIYLCSVTGTAYGYTFGSGTRLTVV.

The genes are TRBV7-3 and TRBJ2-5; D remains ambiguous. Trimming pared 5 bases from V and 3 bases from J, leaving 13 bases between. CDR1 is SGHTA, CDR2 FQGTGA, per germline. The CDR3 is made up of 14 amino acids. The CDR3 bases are TGTGCCAGCAGCCCCGGTGTTGGAGAAGAGACCCAGTACTTC. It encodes CASSPGVGEETQYF.

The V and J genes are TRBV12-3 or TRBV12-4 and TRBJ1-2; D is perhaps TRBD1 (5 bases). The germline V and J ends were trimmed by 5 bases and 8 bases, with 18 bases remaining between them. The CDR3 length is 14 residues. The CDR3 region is CASSTPLQGKGYTF. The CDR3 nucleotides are TGTGCCAGCAGTACCCCCCTCCAGGGTAAAGGCTACACCTTC.

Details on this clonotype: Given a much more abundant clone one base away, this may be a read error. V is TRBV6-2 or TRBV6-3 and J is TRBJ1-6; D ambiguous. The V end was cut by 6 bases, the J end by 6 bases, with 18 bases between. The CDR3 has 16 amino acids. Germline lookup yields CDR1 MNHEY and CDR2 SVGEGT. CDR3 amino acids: CASSYHRRMGNSPLHF. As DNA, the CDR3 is TGTGCCAGCAGCTACCACCGACGCATGGGTAATTCACCCCTCCACTTT.

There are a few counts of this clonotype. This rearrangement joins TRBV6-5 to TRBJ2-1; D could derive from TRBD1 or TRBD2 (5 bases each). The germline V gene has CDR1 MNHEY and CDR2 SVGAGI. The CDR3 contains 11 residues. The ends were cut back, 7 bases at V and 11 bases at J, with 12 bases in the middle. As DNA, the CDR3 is TGTGCCAGCACTATGGGGGAACAGCAGTTCTTC. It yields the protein CASTMGEQQFF.

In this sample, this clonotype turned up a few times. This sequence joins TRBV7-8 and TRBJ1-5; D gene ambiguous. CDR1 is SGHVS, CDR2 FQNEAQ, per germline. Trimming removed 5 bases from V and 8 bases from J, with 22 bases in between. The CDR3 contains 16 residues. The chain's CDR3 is CASSGQTGLFVKPQHF. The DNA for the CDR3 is TGTGCCAGCAGCGGTCAAACGGGCCTCTTCGTGAAGCCCCAGCATTTT.

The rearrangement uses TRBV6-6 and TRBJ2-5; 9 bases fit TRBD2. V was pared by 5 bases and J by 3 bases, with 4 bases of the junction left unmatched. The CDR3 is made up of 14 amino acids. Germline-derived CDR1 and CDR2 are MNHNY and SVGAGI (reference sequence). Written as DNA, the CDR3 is TGTGCCAGCAGTCCTTTAGCGGGGGAAGAGACCCAGTACTTC. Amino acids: CASSPLAGEETQYF.

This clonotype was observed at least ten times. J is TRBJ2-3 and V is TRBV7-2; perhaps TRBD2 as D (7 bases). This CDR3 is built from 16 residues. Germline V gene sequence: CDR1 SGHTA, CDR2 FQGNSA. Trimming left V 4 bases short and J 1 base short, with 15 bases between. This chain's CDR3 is CASSSTWGGRTDTQYF. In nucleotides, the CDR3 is TGTGCCAGCAGCTCCACTTGGGGGGGCCGCACAGATACGCAGTATTTT.

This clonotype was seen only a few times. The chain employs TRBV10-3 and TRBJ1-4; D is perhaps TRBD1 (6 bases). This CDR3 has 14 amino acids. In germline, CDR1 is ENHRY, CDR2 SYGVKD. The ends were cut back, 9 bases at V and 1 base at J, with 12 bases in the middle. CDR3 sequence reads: CAIGGGRTNEKLFF. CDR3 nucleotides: TGTGCCATTGGGGGCGGGAGAACTAATGAAAAACTGTTTTTT.

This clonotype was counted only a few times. The CDR3 bases are TGTGCCAGCAGTTCTGCCTCCGACAGAACTGAAGCTTTCTTT. Protein sequence: CASSSASDRTEAFF. The chain couples TRBV7-9 to TRBJ1-1, with D perhaps TRBD1 (5 bases). V lost 6 bases to trimming and J lost 5 bases, with 16 bases between them. This CDR3 has 14 amino acids. Germline CDR1 is SEHNR and CDR2 is FQNEAQ (reference sequence).

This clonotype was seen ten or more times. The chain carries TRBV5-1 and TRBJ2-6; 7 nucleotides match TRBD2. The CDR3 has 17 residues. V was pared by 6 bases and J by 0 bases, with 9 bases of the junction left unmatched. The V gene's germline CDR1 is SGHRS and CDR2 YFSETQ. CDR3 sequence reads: CASTTTSVSSGANVLTF. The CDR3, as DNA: TGCGCCAGCACAACAACTAGCGTCAGCTCTGGGGCCAACGTCCTGACTTTC.

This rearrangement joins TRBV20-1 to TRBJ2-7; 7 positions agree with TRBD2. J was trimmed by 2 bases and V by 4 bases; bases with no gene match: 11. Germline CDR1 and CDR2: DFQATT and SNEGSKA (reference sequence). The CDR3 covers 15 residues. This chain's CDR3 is CSATPALGGAYEQYF. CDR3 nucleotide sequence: TGCAGTGCTACACCAGCTTTGGGGGGGGCCTACGAGCAGTACTTC.

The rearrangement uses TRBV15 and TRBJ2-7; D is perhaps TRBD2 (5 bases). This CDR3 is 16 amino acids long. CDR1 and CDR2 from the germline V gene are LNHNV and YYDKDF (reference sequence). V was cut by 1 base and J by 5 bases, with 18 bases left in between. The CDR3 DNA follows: TGTGCCACCAGCAGAGTATTTGGCGGAAGGAGGCACGAGCAGTACTTC. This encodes CATSRVFGGRRHEQYF.

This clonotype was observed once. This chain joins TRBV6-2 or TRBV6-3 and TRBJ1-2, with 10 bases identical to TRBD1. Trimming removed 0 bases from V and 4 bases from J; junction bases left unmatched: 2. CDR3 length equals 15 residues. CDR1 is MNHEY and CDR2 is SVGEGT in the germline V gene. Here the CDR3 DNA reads TGTGCCAGCAGTTACTCGGGACAGGGGCTCTATGGCTACACCTTC. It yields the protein CASSYSGQGLYGYTF.

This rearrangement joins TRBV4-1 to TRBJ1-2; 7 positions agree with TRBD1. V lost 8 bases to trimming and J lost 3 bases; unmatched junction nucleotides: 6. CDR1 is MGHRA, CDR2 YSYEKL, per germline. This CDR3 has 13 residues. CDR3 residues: CASQGGPDYGYTF. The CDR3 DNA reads TGCGCCAGCCAGGGGGGGCCCGACTATGGCTACACCTTC.

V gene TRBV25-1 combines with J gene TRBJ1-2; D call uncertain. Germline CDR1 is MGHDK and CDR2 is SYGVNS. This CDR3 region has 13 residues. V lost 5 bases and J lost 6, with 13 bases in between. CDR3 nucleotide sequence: TGTGCCAGCAGTCCCCCCGGGTCAGATGGCTACACCTTC. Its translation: CASSPPGSDGYTF.

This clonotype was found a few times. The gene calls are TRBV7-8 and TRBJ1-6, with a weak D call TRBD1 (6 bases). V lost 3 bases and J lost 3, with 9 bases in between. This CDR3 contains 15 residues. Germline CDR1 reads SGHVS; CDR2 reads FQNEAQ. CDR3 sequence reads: CASSFRGFYNSPLHF. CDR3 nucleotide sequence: TGTGCCAGCAGCTTCAGGGGTTTCTATAATTCACCCCTCCACTTT. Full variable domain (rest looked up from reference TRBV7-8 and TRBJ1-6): GAGVSQSPRYKVAKRGQDVALRCDPISGHVSLFWYQQALGQGPEFLTYFQNEAQLDKSGLPSDRFFAERPEGSVSTLKIQRTQQEDSAVYLCASSFRGFYNSPLHFGNGTRLTVT.

CDR3 bases: TGTGCCAGCAGCGGGGGGACAGGGGAGACCCAGTACTTC. Amino acids: CASSGGTGETQYF. The chain links TRBV5-6 to TRBJ2-5; the match to TRBD1 covers 9 bases. Trimming took 4 bases from V and 5 from J; bases not matched to a gene: 3. Per germline, CDR1 SGHDT and CDR2 YYEEEE. The CDR3 totals 13 residues.

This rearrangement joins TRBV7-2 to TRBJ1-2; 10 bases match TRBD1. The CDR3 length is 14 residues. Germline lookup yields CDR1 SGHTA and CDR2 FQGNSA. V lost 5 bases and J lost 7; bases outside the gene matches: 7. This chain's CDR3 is CASSARDRGGGYTF. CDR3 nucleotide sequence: TGTGCCAGCAGCGCCCGGGACAGGGGAGGTGGCTACACCTTC.

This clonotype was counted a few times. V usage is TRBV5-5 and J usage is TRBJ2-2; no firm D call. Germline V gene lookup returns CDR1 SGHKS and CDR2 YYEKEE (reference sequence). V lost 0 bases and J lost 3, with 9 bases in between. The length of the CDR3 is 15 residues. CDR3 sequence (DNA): TGTGCCAGCAGCTTGGCCTCCGGATACACCGGGGAGCTGTTTTTT. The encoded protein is CASSLASGYTGELFF.

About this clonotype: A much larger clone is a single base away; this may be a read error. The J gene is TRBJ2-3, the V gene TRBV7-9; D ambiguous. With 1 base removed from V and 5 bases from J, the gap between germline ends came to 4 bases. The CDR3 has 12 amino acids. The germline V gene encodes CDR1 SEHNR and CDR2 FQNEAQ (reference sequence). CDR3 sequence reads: CASSLVGDTQYF. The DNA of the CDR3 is TGTGCCAGCAGCTTAGTGGGAGATACGCAGTATTTT. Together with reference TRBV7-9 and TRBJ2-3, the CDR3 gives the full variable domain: DTGVSQNPRHKITKRGQNVTFRCDPISEHNRLYWYRQTLGQGPEFLTYFQNEAQLEKSRLLSDRFSAERPKGSFSTLEIQRTEQGDSAMYLCASSLVGDTQYFGPGTRLTVL.

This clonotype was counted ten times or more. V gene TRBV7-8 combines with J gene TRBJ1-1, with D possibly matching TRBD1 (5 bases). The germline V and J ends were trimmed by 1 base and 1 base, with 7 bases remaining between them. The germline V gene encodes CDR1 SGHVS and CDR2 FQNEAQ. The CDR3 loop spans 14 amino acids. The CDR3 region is CASSLVGGNTEAFF. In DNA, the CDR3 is TGTGCCAGCAGCTTAGTGGGGGGGAACACTGAAGCTTTCTTT.

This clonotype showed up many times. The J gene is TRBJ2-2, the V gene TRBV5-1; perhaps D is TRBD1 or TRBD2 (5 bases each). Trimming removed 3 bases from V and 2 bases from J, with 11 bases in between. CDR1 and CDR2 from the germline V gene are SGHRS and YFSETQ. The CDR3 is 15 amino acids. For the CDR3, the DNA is TGCGCCAGCAGCTCAGGGACCCATAACACCGGGGAGCTGTTTTTT. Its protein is CASSSGTHNTGELFF.

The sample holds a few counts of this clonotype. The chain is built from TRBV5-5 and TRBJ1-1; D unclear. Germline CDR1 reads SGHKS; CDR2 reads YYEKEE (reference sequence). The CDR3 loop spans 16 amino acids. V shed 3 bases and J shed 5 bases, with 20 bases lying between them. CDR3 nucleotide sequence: TGTGCCAGCAGCTCCATAGGACTGCCCTTAGGGACTGAAGCTTTCTTT. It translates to CASSSIGLPLGTEAFF.

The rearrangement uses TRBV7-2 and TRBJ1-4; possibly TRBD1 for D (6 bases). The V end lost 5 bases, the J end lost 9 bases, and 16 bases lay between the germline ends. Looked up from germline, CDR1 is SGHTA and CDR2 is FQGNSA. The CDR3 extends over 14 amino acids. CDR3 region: CASSTGGGEKKLFF. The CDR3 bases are TGTGCCAGCAGCACTGGGGGGGGCGAGAAAAAACTGTTTTTT.

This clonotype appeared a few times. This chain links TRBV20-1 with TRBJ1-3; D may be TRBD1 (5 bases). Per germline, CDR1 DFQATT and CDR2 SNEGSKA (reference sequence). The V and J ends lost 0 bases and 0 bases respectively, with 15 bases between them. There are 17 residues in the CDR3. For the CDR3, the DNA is TGCAGTGCTAGAGATCAGGAAGGGGCCCTCTCTGGAAACACCATATATTTT. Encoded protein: CSARDQEGALSGNTIYF.

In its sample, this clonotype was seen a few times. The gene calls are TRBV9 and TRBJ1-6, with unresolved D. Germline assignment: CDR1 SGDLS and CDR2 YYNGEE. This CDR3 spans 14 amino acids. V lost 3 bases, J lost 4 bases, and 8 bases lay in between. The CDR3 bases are TGTGCCAGCAGCGCCCGGGAGTATAATTCACCCCTCCACTTT. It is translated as CASSAREYNSPLHF.

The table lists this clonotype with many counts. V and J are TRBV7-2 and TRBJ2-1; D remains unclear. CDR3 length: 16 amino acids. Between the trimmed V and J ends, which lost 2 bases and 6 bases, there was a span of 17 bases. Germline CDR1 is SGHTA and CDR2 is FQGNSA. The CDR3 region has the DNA TGTGCCAGCAGCTTAAGTGGTGGACGAGAGGTCAATGAGCAGTTCTTC. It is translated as CASSLSGGREVNEQFF.

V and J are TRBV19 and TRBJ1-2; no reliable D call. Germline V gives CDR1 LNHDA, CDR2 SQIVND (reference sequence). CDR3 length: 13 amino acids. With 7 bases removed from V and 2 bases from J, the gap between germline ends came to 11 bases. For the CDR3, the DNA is TGTGCCAGTACCGAAGGACGGAACTATGGCTACACCTTC. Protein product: CASTEGRNYGYTF.

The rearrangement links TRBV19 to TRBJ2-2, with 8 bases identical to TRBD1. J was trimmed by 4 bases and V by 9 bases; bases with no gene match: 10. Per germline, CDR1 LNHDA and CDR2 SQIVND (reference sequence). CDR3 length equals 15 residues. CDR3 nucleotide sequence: TGTGCCAGCTGTCGGGGACAGGCAGTCACCGGGGAGCTGTTTTTT. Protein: CASCRGQAVTGELFF.